This T cell receptor beta chain was found in a study of CD8+ T cells in alopecia areata (dated by TCRdb to 2017 to 2018). Broadly, across the study: Treated patients were enrolled in an open-label pilot trial of oral tofacitinib, 5 to 10 mg twice daily, for moderate-to-severe alopecia areata. Tofacitinib was administered for 6 to 18 months, and 6 months of follow-up off drug were then conducted to assess delayed response and recurrence. In treated patients, disease severity was measured using the SALT score, which gives the percentage of scalp surface area affected. The study used high-throughput TCRbeta sequencing to examine T cell clonal expansion in alopecia areata, in both the C3H/HeJ mouse model and human patients. In humans, TCRbeta sequencing was performed on scalp tissue and on sorted CD4+ and CD8+ peripheral blood T cells from healthy controls and from patients with patchy or totalis/universalis alopecia areata. Patients on tofacitinib were biopsied at baseline and after 4 and 24 weeks of treatment, and several of the patients also had a later scalp biopsy. Clonality in the scalp was compared among normal scalp (n=4), patchy alopecia areata scalp (n=8), and alopecia totalis/universalis scalp (n=8). RNA came from the PAXgene miRNA kit for fixed scalp, the miRNeasy kit for PBMCs, and the RNeasy kit for mouse skin. Amplification of TCRbeta CDR3 regions was done by immunoSEQ multiplex PCR using 35 Vbeta forward primers and 13 Jbeta reverse primers. The study at large found these results: Compared with normal scalp, lesional scalp had higher clonality and more expanded CD8+ clones, particularly in alopecia totalis/universalis, a pattern that suggests antigenic drive. Shared TCR sequences between patients were less evident than in mice, which may be partly attributable to HLA diversity in the patient population. During tofacitinib treatment, many expanded lesional clones stuck around in both scalp and blood, and this persistence may partly explain why relapse happens after treatment is stopped. Resident alphabeta T cells in normal human skin are also sequenced, complicating scalp TCR repertoire analysis, unlike mouse skin dominated by gammadelta T cells. Tofacitinib significantly lowered scalp clonality and the number of expanded CD8+ clones among the top 100 scalp clones. Because the treated cohort was small and had only one nonresponder, larger studies are needed to examine links between baseline CD8+ expansion and response.

The library was prepared using the immunoSEQ multiplex PCR assay. RNA was extracted from all samples and reverse transcribed into cDNA as template for TCR sequencing. First-strand cDNA was synthesized using SuperScript III with a 2:1 mix of oligo-dT and random hexamers. A synthetic immune receptor repertoire was used to gauge amplification bias, and whatever bias remained was removed computationally. In the original analysis: Raw reads were preprocessed to remove errors, and CDR3 was defined according to IMGT conventions as the region from the conserved cysteine to phenylalanine. To get clonality, Shannon entropy was normalized by log2 of the number of productive unique TCRs and the result was subtracted from 1. Scalp TCRbeta sequences were cross-referenced with sorted blood CD4 and CD8 repertoires so that the CD4 or CD8 identity of scalp clones could be inferred. TCRdb took over this immuneACCESS table, retaining in-frame rearrangements with V and J assigned. Such tables are incomplete; in checked studies, under half of the missing clones stem from an unresolved V gene, and the remainder is unexplained. For V, J and clone size, that table is used; D and trimming come from the DNA. The sample has around 150,000 clones on record, less than 80% of them singletons. The ten largest clones represent 11% to 15% of the sample.

The sample holds a few counts of this clone. It has no known antigen specificity. Base qualities are not recorded, but no much larger clone differs from it by a single base. Read against the paper, the sample's time point label means: roughly 26 weeks on oral tofacitinib. What the treatment or condition label conveys for this sample: oral pan-JAK inhibitor, 5-10 mg twice daily. Peripheral blood and lesional scalp punch biopsies were obtained from patients with alopecia areata. After PBMCs were isolated by density centrifugation and stained for CD3, CD4 and CD8, a FACSAria was used to sort CD4+ and CD8+ T cells. This TCR was sampled from a human donor with alopecia areata. Sample: CD4+ T cells sorted from blood, taken at week 24, from a patient treated with tofacitinib.

The CDR3 has the sequence CASSLSGGNSPLHF. The nucleotides read TGTGCCAGCAGCTTATCAGGGGGAAATTCACCCCTCCACTTT. The rearrangement combines TRBV7-3 with TRBJ1-6; 7 junctional bases match TRBD1. Counted from cysteine to phenylalanine, this CDR3 has 14 amino acids. The kept DNA is CDR3 alone, 42 bases in frame from the first base. V loses 2 bases at its end and J loses 7 bases; junction bases beyond the gene matches: 2. CDR1 and CDR2 are drawn from the germline V gene: SGHTA, FQGTGA.